This TCR beta chain was sequenced for a study of T cell clonality in common variable immunodeficiency. Study-wide results and limits: In common variable immunodeficiency, TCR beta chains reportedly carried fewer deletions and N-nucleotide insertions.

Patients and controls were mostly of Caucasian heritage. This clone was recorded at least ten times. Its matching antigen is unknown. Method: immunoSEQ multiplex PCR; TCRdb's copy keeps in-frame clones and lacks some. The sample shows approximately 44,000 clones, none of them appearing just once. The specimen was peripheral blood mononuclear cells. The clonotype was recovered from a person between 18 and 69 years old in good health.

CDR3 residues: CASSPSGGGNTGELFF. The DNA read from the CDR3 is TGTGCCAGCAGCCCATCCGGGGGAGGGAACACCGGGGAG. The V gene is TRBV7-8, the J gene TRBJ2-2; D perhaps matches TRBD2 (6 bases). The CDR3 end lies 3 residues beyond the end of the read and is filled in from the germline J gene. Between the trimmed V and J ends, which lost 5 bases and 1 base, there was a span of 14 bases. This CDR3 spans 16 amino acids. Germline V CDR1 and CDR2: SGHVS, FQNEAQ.